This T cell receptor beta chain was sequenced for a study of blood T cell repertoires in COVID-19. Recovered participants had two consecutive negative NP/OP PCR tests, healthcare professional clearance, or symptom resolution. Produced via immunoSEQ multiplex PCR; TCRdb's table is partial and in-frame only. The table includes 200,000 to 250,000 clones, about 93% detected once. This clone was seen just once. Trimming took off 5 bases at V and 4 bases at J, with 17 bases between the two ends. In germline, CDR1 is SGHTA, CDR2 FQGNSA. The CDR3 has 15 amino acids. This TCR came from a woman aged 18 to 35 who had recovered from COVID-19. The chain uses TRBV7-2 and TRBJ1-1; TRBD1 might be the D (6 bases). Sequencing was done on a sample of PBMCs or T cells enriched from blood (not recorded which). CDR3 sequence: CASSPISGGGTEAFF. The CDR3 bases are TGTGCCAGCAGCCCAATCTCGGGAGGGGGCACTGAAGCTTTCTTT. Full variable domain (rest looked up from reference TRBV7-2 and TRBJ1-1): GAGVSQSPSNKVTEKGKDVELRCDPISGHTALYWYRQSLGQGLEFLIYFQGNSAPDKSGLPSDRFSAERTGGSVSTLTIQRTQQEDSAVYLCASSPISGGGTEAFFGQGTRLTVV.